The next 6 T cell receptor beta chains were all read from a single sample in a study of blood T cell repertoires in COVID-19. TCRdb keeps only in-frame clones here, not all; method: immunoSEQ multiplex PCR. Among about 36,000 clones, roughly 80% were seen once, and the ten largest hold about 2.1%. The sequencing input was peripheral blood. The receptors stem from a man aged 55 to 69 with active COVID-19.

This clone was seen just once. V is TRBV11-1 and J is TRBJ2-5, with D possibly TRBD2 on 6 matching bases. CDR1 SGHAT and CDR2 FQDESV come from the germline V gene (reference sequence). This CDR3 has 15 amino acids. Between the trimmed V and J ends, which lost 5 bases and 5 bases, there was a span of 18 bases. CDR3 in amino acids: CASSREPNTGETQYF. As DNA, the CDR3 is TGTGCCAGCAGCCGGGAGCCGAATACGGGCGAGACCCAGTACTTC.

In nucleotides, the CDR3 is TGTGCCTGGAGTGTAGGTGGCGGCTACTCTGGAAACACCATATATTTT. Translating it yields CAWSVGGGYSGNTIYF. This chain joins TRBV30 and TRBJ1-3; D gene ambiguous. Germline values: CDR1 GTSNPN, CDR2 SVGIG (reference sequence). V lost 0 bases and J 0 bases, leaving 12 bases between the germline ends. This CDR3 is 16 amino acids long. Using reference TRBV30 and TRBJ1-3 for the parts outside the CDR3, the full variable domain is SQTIHQWPATLVQPVGSPLSLECTVEGTSNPNLYWYRQAAGRGLQLLFYSVGIGQISSEVPQNLSASRPQDRQFILSSKKLLLSDSGFYLCAWSVGGGYSGNTIYFGEGSWLTVV.

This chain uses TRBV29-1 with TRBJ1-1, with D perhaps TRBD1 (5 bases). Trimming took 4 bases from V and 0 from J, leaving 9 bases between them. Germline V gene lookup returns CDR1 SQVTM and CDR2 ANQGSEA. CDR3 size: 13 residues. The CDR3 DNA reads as TGCAGCGTTGGCGGGGGATTGAACACTGAAGCTTTCTTT. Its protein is CSVGGGLNTEAFF.

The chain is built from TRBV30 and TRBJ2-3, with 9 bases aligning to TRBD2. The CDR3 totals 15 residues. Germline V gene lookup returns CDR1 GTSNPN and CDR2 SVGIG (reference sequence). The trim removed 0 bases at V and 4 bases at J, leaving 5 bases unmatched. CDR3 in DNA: TGTGCCTGGAGTGTGGCGGGGGGGGCCCCAGATACGCAGTATTTT. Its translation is CAWSVAGGAPDTQYF.

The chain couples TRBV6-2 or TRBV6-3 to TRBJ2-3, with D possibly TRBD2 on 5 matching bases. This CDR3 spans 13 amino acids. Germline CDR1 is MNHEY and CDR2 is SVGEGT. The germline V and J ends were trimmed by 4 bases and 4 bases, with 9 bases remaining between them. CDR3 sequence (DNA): TGTGCCAGCAGTTCCGGACTGCCAGATACGCAGTATTTT. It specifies CASSSGLPDTQYF.

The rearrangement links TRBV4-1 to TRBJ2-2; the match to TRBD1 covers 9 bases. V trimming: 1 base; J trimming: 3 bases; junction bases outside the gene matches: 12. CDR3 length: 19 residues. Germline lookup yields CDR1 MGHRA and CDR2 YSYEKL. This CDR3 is CASSQGRFGQGLDTGELFF. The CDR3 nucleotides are TGCGCCAGCAGCCAAGGTCGTTTCGGACAGGGGCTTGACACCGGGGAGCTGTTTTTT.